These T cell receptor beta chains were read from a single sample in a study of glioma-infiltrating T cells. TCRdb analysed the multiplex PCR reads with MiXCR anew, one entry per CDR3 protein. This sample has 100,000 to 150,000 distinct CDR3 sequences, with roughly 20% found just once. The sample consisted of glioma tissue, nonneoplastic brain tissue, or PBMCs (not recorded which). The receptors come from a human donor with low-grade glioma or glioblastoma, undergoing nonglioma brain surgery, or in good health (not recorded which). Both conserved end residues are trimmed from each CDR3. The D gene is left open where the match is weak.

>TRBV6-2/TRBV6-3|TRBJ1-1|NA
ASSSQNTEAF
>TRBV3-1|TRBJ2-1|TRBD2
ASSQTSGRPHEQF
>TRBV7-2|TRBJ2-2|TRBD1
ASSPNRDSIGELF
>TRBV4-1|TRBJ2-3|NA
ASSQVAVPGGTDTQY
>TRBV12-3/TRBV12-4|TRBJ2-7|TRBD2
ASSPKQSGVLYEQY
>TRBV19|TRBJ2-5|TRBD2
ASSTPPTSGRGQETQY
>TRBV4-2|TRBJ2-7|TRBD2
ASSQGARDYSYEQY
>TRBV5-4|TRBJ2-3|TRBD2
ASSLPPLAGGQNTQY
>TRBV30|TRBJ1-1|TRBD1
AWSRNRGNTEAF
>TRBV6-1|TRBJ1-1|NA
ASSTQGGGNAF
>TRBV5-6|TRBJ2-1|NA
ASSFEYNEQF
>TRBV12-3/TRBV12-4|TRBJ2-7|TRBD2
ASRHGTSGAYEQY
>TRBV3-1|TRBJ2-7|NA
ASSQRGEGGRGNEQY
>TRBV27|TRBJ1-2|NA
ASSKGAAFRPGYT
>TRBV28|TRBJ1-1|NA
ASSPLTGLNTEAF
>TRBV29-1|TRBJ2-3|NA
SVVTPPDTQY
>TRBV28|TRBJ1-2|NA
ASSNPIGYT
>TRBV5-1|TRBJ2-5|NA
ASSKPQETQY
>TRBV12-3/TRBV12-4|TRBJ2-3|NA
ASSFWGNTQY
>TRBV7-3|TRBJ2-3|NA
ASTFSPISDTQY
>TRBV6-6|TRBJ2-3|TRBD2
ASSYSASGVTDTKY
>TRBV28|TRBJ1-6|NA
ASSLWGSDNSPLH
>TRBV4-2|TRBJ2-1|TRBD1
ASSRQTGYLSYNEQF
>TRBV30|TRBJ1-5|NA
AWSGQLLSSQPQH
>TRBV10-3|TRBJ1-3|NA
AIMGGAGLGNTIY
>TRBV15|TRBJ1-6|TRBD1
ATRQGDNSPLH
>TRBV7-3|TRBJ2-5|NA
ASSLRFQETQY
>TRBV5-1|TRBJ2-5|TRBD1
ASSVPLGQGSSKTQY
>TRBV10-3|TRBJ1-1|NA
AISDTYQTEAF
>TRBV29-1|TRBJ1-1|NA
SVAATGLNTEAF
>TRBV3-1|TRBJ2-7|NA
ASSEAREATYEQY
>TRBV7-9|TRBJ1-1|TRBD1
ASSGGQYTEAF
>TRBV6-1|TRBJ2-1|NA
ASSPRHINEQL
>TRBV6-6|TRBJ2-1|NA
ASSYSPYSVSSYIEQF
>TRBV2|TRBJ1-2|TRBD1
ASRLGQGPYGYT
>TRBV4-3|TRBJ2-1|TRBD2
ASSQDTGGHRREQF
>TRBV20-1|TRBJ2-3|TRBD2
SARGASGRSTDTQY
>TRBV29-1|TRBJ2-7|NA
SVAGIHEQY
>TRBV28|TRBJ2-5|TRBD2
ASSVLAGEETQY
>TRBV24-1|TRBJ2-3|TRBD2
ATSTSAETTDTQY
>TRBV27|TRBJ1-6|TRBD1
ASSLRTGTGGSPLH
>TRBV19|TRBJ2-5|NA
ASSLDREETQY
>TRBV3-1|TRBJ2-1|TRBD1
ASSRPDRFPYNEQF
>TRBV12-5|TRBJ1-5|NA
ASGSHTGTPTFHSSPPGY
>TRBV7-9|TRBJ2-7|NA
ASSGTSSYEQY
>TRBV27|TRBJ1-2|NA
ASSSRGTNYGYT
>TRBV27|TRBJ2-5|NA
ASSLAGRSGETQY
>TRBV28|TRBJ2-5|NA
ASSSALQGETQY
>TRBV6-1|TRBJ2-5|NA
ASSEWGGETQY
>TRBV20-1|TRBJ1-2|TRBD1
SARTQGQGANYGYT
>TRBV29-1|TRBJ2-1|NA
SVERGIGNEQF
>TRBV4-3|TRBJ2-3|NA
ASSQEGQFGTDTQY
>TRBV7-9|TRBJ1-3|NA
ASSSGSASGNTIY
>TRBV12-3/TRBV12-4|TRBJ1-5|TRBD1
ASSLGEGAYSNQPQH
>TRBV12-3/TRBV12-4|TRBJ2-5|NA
ASSTGDRQETQY